The 11 T cell receptor beta chains presented below share a single source sample, sequenced in a study of blood T cells in healthy people across ages. Combining a sample-barcoded 5' primer with a J-beta primer mix, a second PCR ran for roughly 7 to 11 cycles. TCRdb recomputed calls from the 5' RACE reads with MiXCR, one row per CDR3 protein. The sample has about 1.4 million distinct CDR3 sequences; around 55% are singletons. The sequenced material came from blood. The receptor set was obtained from a man aged 18 to 30 in good health.

This clonotype has a handful of counts. The chain joins TRBV5-1 to TRBJ1-1; TRBD1 might be the D (5 bases). Trimming cost V 4 bases and J 7 bases, with 17 bases left between them. The CDR3 contains 14 residues. CDR1 SGHRS and CDR2 YFSETQ come from the germline V gene. This CDR3 is CASSPGLTDREAFF. CDR3 coding DNA: TGCGCCAGCAGCCCGGGACTGACCGACCGTGAAGCTTTCTTT.

This chain uses TRBV11-2 with TRBJ1-4; no firm D call. Germline CDR1 SGHAT, CDR2 FQNNGV. The CDR3 runs to 14 residues. Trimming removed 5 bases from V and 5 bases from J, with 12 bases in between. DNA for the CDR3: TGTGCCAGCAGCCTTTACGGCAGCAATGAAAAACTGTTTTTT. Its translation is CASSLYGSNEKLFF.

This clonotype was seen only a few times. The chain carries TRBV5-1 and TRBJ2-4; D is perhaps TRBD1 or TRBD2 (5 bases each). The J call may be in error: the DNA end matches TRBJ2-7 better. CDR1 and CDR2 from the germline V gene are SGHRS and YFSETQ. This CDR3 is built from 16 residues. In nucleotides, the CDR3 is TGCGCCAGCAGCCCGAGGGACCGTGTGGGTTCTAACGAGCAGTACTTC. Amino acids: CASSPRDRVGSNEQYF.

This clonotype has a handful of counts. The chain joins TRBV20-1 to TRBJ1-5; D is possibly TRBD1 (5 bases). Trimming left V 1 base short and J 7 bases short, with 8 bases between. CDR3 length: 12 residues. CDR1 is DFQATT, CDR2 SNEGSKA, per germline (reference sequence). The CDR3 DNA follows: TGCAGTGCTAGAGTAGAGGGGCAGCCCCAGCATTTT. Residues: CSARVEGQPQHF.

This chain uses TRBV2 with TRBJ2-3; D perhaps matches TRBD1 (5 bases). The CDR3 has 15 residues. The ends were cut back, 6 bases at V and 5 bases at J, with 18 bases in the middle. Germline loops: CDR1 SNHLY, CDR2 FYNNEI. The CDR3 reads CASRRTPGFGDTQYF. The CDR3 DNA is TGTGCCAGCAGACGGACACCGGGTTTTGGAGATACGCAGTATTTT.

This sequence joins TRBV4-1 and TRBJ2-1, with D uncertain. Germline V gives CDR1 MGHRA, CDR2 YSYEKL. V was shortened by 1 base and J by 0 bases, with 7 bases between the two germline ends. This CDR3 spans 15 amino acids. This CDR3 reads CASSQVQSSYNEQFF. The CDR3 DNA reads TGCGCCAGCAGCCAAGTTCAGAGCTCCTACAATGAGCAGTTCTTC.

The chain recombines TRBV30 with TRBJ2-1; possible D gene TRBD1, 6 bases. V was clipped by 3 bases and J by 7 bases, with 16 bases between them. Germline CDR1 GTSNPN, CDR2 SVGIG (reference sequence). This CDR3 spans 14 amino acids. The CDR3 DNA is TGTGCCTGGAGAGGGGACACGGGCGGGAATGAGCAGTTCTTC. The encoded protein is CAWRGDTGGNEQFF.

A remark on this clonotype: One end of the junction fails to match germline, which may point to a read error. The chain recombines TRBV2 with TRBJ2-4; possible D gene TRBD1, 6 bases. The last part of the DNA fits TRBJ2-7 better; the J call may be wrong. Germline assignment: CDR1 SNHLY and CDR2 FYNNEI. The CDR3 totals 11 residues. This chain's CDR3 is CTSRSTGEQYF. CDR3 in DNA: TGTACCAGCAGATCGACAGGCGAGCAGTACTTC.

The rearrangement uses TRBV5-5 and TRBJ2-4; D possibly corresponds to TRBD2 (5 bases). V was shortened by 4 bases and J by 5 bases, with 16 bases between the two germline ends. This CDR3 spans 15 amino acids. The germline gives CDR1 SGHKS, CDR2 YYEKEE (reference sequence). This CDR3 is CASSPSGILENIQYF. DNA for the CDR3: TGTGCCAGCAGCCCATCCGGGATCCTGGAAAACATTCAGTACTTC.

This chain joins TRBV5-1 and TRBJ2-1; 10 nucleotides line up with TRBD2. The CDR3 totals 16 residues. The germline CDR1 and CDR2 sequences are SGHRS and YFSETQ. The ends lost 0 bases at V and 6 bases at J; junction bases unmatched: 6. CDR3 protein: CASSLVTSGTGNEQFF. The CDR3 region has the DNA TGCGCCAGCAGCTTGGTTACTAGCGGGACTGGCAATGAGCAGTTCTTC.

The chain recombines TRBV7-8 with TRBJ2-3, with TRBD2 matching over 7 bases. V trimming: 5 bases; J trimming: 4 bases; junction bases outside the gene matches: 12. There are 16 residues in the CDR3. CDR1 is SGHVS, CDR2 FQNEAQ, per germline. CDR3 protein: CASSRPLGEGSDTQYF. The CDR3 DNA follows: TGTGCCAGCAGCCGCCCATTGGGGGAGGGTTCAGATACGCAGTATTTT.